Sequencing of this T cell receptor (beta chain) was carried out in a study of T cells after yellow fever vaccination. V lost 2 bases and J 5 bases, leaving 12 bases between the germline ends. The CDR3 is 14 residues long. Germline CDR1 reads SGHVT; CDR2 reads SQSDAQ. This clonotype showed up just a few times. Its antigen is undetermined. TCRdb reanalysed the 5' RACE reads using MiXCR and keeps one entry per CDR3 protein. The data contain under 500,000 distinct CDR3 sequences, under 20% of them seen just once; the ten biggest clones take up roughly a sixth. General study points: Reappearance after the booster was seen for most primary-vaccination clones, at 95% to 97% CD4 and 85% to 90% CD8. Across the CD4 and CD8 compartments, a small share of clonotypes was present in both.

The chain employs TRBV7-4 and TRBJ2-5; D is perhaps TRBD1 (6 bases). The input for sequencing was PBMCs, taken before the yellow fever booster vaccination. This clonotype was sampled from a man younger than 35 who received the YFV17D yellow fever vaccine. The CDR3 bases are TGTGCCAGCAGCTTATTGGGGGCATCGGAGACCCAGTACTTC. Its protein is CASSLLGASETQYF.